The clone carrying this T cell receptor beta chain was counted ten times or more. The target antigen is unknown. Sequencing involved patients with CD8+CD57+ cell expansion previously shown by flow cytometry. Severe acquired aplastic anemia was the diagnosis recorded for all patients. Receipt of therapy had not occurred in any patient by the time of blood sampling. Profiling of TCR beta VDJ combinations and CDR3 sequences used genomic DNA as template. TCRdb re-called the reads through MiXCR, storing one row per CDR3 protein. The sample contains about 43,000 distinct CDR3 sequences, less than 65% of which appear only once. This specimen comes from a study of CD8+CD57+ T cells in acquired aplastic anemia. Study context: Roughly 3 ug was the average amount of DNA from sorted CD4+ and CD8+ cells.

CDR1 MGHRA and CDR2 YSYEKL come from the germline V gene. With V trimmed by 4 bases and J by 2 bases, 8 bases remained unmatched. This CDR3 has 15 residues. Study results and limitations: Sharing between patients and controls was observed for twenty-nine CD8+ CDR3 sequences.

This rearrangement joins TRBV4-1 to TRBJ2-7; 7 bases are shared with TRBD1. Material for sequencing was sorted CD4+, CD8+, or CD8+CD57+ T cells (not recorded which) from PBMCs. This clonotype was obtained from a human donor with aplastic anemia. CDR3: CASSPHSQGAYEQYF. CDR3 bases: TGCGCCAGCAGCCCTCACTCGCAGGGGGCCTACGAGCAGTACTTC.